Shown below are 20 T cell receptor beta chains from a single sample sequenced in a study of cytomegalovirus exposure and HLA in healthy donors. PCR used 60 Vbeta primers and 13 Jbeta primers. Clones were read by immunoSEQ multiplex PCR, and TCRdb kept only the in-frame ones, dropping some. Counted here are some 150,000 clones, over 80% occurring once; the ten biggest clones make up about 3.4%. Sample: PBMCs. Receptors were obtained from a male donor in good health and CMV-seronegative.

The CDR3 region has the DNA TGTGCCAGTAGTGGCTCGGGACTCCTTTCCTACGAGCAGTACTTC. Translation: CASSGSGLLSYEQYF. The genes are TRBV19 and TRBJ2-5, with D perhaps matching TRBD2 (6 bases). The J call could be wrong; TRBJ2-7 is a better fit for the DNA end. Germline V gene data show CDR1 as LNHDA and CDR2 as SQIVND (reference sequence). This CDR3 contains 15 residues.

This sequence joins TRBV5-1 and TRBJ2-7, with a possible D match to TRBD1 (5 bases). The CDR3 is 15 amino acids. V was cut by 1 base and J by 0 bases, with 11 bases left in between. Germline-derived CDR1 and CDR2 are SGHRS and YFSETQ. Here the CDR3 reads CASSLTWGPSYEQYF. CDR3 bases: TGCGCCAGCAGCTTGACTTGGGGCCCCTCCTACGAGCAGTACTTC.

The chain has TRBV7-9 and TRBJ1-4; 7 bases map to TRBD1. V dropped 5 bases and J dropped 6; count of bases not matched to a gene: 6. Germline CDR1 SEHNR, CDR2 FQNEAQ (reference sequence). The CDR3 extends over 14 amino acids. This CDR3 is CASSLDRADEKLFF. CDR3 coding DNA: TGTGCCAGCAGCCTAGACAGGGCCGATGAAAAACTGTTTTTT.

CDR3: CASSYTGGAFGYTF. CDR3 coding DNA: TGTGCCAGCAGTTACACAGGGGGCGCGTTTGGCTACACCTTC. The rearrangement joins TRBV5-5 to TRBJ1-2; TRBD1 agrees at 9 bases. The CDR3 contains 14 residues. CDR1 SGHKS and CDR2 YYEKEE come from the germline V gene (reference sequence). V gave up 5 bases and J gave up 7 bases; unmatched junction bases: 9.

This chain links TRBV2 with TRBJ2-3; 8 nucleotides match TRBD1. The J segment lost 3 bases and the V segment lost 4 bases, leaving 0 bases of the junction unmatched. The length of the CDR3 is 13 residues. Germline V gene lookup returns CDR1 SNHLY and CDR2 FYNNEI. CDR3 bases: TGTGCCAGCAGTGGGACAGGGACAGATACGCAGTATTTT. Protein: CASSGTGTDTQYF.

The chain joins TRBV6-6 to TRBJ1-2, with 7 bases fitting TRBD1. The ends lost 0 bases at V and 5 bases at J; junction bases unmatched: 3. Germline lookup yields CDR1 MNHNY and CDR2 SVGAGI (reference sequence). This CDR3 has 14 amino acids. CDR3 residues: CASSYSGTDYGYTF. CDR3 DNA: TGTGCCAGCAGTTACTCGGGGACAGATTATGGCTACACCTTC.

The rearrangement links TRBV9 to TRBJ2-1; a possible D gene is TRBD1 (6 bases). Germline V lookup: CDR1 SGDLS, CDR2 YYNGEE. CDR3 size: 16 residues. V gave up 0 bases and J gave up 8 bases, with 18 bases separating them. The chain's CDR3 is CASSVGGGRFADEQFF. CDR3 nucleotides: TGTGCCAGCAGCGTAGGTGGGGGCAGGTTCGCCGATGAGCAGTTCTTC.

J is TRBJ1-2 and V is TRBV6-6; the D gene is possibly TRBD1 (6 bases). Deletions cut 4 bases from V and 2 bases from J, with 17 bases between. Looked up from germline, CDR1 is MNHNY and CDR2 is SVGAGI (reference sequence). CDR3 length: 16 amino acids. In DNA form, the CDR3 reads TGTGCCAGCAGTTTCCCCAACGTAAGGGGGAACTATGGCTACACCTTC. Protein product: CASSFPNVRGNYGYTF.

The chain uses TRBV27 and TRBJ2-7; 9 nucleotides align to TRBD1. This CDR3 region has 14 residues. Per germline, CDR1 MNHEY and CDR2 SMNVEV (reference sequence). The junction had 5 bases not matched to a gene; V was cut back by 5 bases and J by 3 bases. The CDR3 protein is CASSPRDRDYEQYF. CDR3 DNA: TGTGCCAGCAGTCCACGGGACAGGGACTACGAGCAGTACTTC.

This clone appeared once. The chain is built from TRBV7-2 and TRBJ2-3, with D perhaps matching TRBD1 (6 bases). The length of the CDR3 is 15 residues. Per the germline V gene, CDR1 is SGHTA and CDR2 is FQGNSA. Trimming cost V 4 bases and J 10 bases, with 21 bases left between them. The CDR3 is CASSSTPGTPGAQYF. Written as DNA, the CDR3 is TGTGCCAGCAGCTCGACCCCCGGGACACCAGGGGCGCAGTATTTT.

A few counts support this clone. The genes are TRBV7-9 and TRBJ1-1; a possible D gene is TRBD1 (6 bases). Germline CDR1 is SEHNR and CDR2 is FQNEAQ (reference sequence). The CDR3 length is 13 residues. V lost 3 bases, J lost 3 bases, and 8 bases lay in between. The CDR3 DNA follows: TGTGCCAGCAGCTTCGGACAGTACACTGAAGCTTTCTTT. Protein sequence: CASSFGQYTEAFF.

The DNA for the CDR3 is TGTGCCAGTAGACTTAGCGGTAGCTCCTACGAGCAGTACTTC. Translation gives CASRLSGSSYEQYF. V gene TRBV19 combines with J gene TRBJ2-7, with D perhaps TRBD2 (6 bases). V lost 6 bases and J 0 bases, leaving 12 bases between the germline ends. Germline-derived CDR1 and CDR2 are LNHDA and SQIVND (reference sequence). CDR3 length: 14 residues.

The chain combines TRBV6-5 with TRBJ2-4, with D perhaps TRBD2 (5 bases). CDR1 MNHEY and CDR2 SVGAGI come from the germline V gene. Trimming took off 0 bases at V and 2 bases at J, with 11 bases between the two ends. This CDR3 is built from 16 residues. The CDR3 protein is CASSYSIAGTKNIQYF. The CDR3, as DNA: TGTGCCAGCAGTTACTCGATAGCCGGGACCAAAAACATTCAGTACTTC.

The chain carries TRBV11-1 and TRBJ2-1, with 11 bases identical to TRBD2. After removal of 6 bases from V and 7 bases from J, the junction contained 5 bases not matched to a gene. This CDR3 contains 14 residues. The germline V gene has CDR1 SGHAT and CDR2 FQDESV (reference sequence). The CDR3 region is CASRPGLADNEQFF. In DNA, the CDR3 is TGTGCCAGCAGGCCGGGACTAGCGGATAATGAGCAGTTCTTC.

The CDR3 here is CASSFTGATNEKLFF. The CDR3 DNA is TGTGCCAGCAGCTTCACAGGGGCGACTAATGAAAAACTGTTTTTT. The gene calls are TRBV11-3 and TRBJ1-4; 7 bases match TRBD1. This CDR3 has 15 residues. Germline CDR1 and CDR2: SGHNT and YENEEA. The V and J ends lost 3 bases and 2 bases, in that order; junction bases with no gene match: 3.

The chain uses TRBV4-3 and TRBJ2-7; a weak D match, TRBD1 (6 bases). The CDR3 loop spans 15 amino acids. V dropped 1 base and J dropped 4 bases, with 14 bases sitting between them. Germline V lookup: CDR1 LGHNA, CDR2 YSLEER. CDR3 sequence reads: CASSQAAGTIYEQYF. The CDR3 bases are TGCGCCAGCAGCCAAGCCGCCGGGACAATATACGAGCAGTACTTC.

CDR3 nucleotides: TGTGCCAGCAGTCAAACCGGGACTCACTACGAGCAGTACTTC. Its translation is CASSQTGTHYEQYF. The chain is built from TRBV4-2 and TRBJ2-7; D possibly corresponds to TRBD2 (6 bases). Germline V lookup: CDR1 LGHNA, CDR2 YNFKEQ. The CDR3 sequence is 14 residues long. The V gene lost 6 bases and the J gene lost 3 bases, with 15 bases spanning the gap.

The chain recombines TRBV7-9 with TRBJ1-1; weak D call: TRBD1 (6 bases). CDR1 and CDR2 (germline): SEHNR, FQNEAQ (reference sequence). The CDR3 loop spans 16 amino acids. V shed 5 bases and J shed 1 base, with 17 bases lying between them. As DNA, the CDR3 is TGTGCCAGCAGCAGAGGCGGGGGGCTCTCGAACACTGAAGCTTTCTTT. Translating gives CASSRGGGLSNTEAFF.

The V call is TRBV5-1, the J call TRBJ2-3; 7 bases are a match to TRBD2. Losses at the gene ends were 1 base for V and 4 bases for J; bases not matched to a gene: 9. CDR3 size: 16 residues. Germline loops: CDR1 SGHRS, CDR2 YFSETQ. The DNA for the CDR3 is TGCGCCAGCAGCTTGTTGAGGGGAGGGCCTCCAGATACGCAGTATTTT. Translation gives CASSLLRGGPPDTQYF.

The V gene is TRBV29-1, the J gene TRBJ1-1; D is uncertain. CDR1 is SQVTM and CDR2 is ANQGSEA in the germline V gene. This CDR3 spans 10 amino acids. Here the CDR3 reads CRRANTEAFF. Written as DNA, the CDR3 is TGCAGGAGAGCGAACACTGAAGCTTTCTTT.